This T cell receptor beta chain is from a study of CD4 T cells in relation to SARS-CoV-2 and coronaviruses. General study results and limits: Culture-expanded clones reflect memory recall rather than primary priming during culture.

For around 11 days, about 9.9 x 10^4 sorted CD4+ cells grew with T cell-depleted PBMCs and CEF. Regarding this clone: Its antigen remains unknown.

Data came from immunoSEQ multiplex PCR; TCRdb stores just in-frame clones and leaves some out. The data show 38,000 or so clones, with 70% to 85% seen just once and about 20% held by the top ten. The CDR3 has 16 amino acids. Germline values: CDR1 SNHLY, CDR2 FYNNEI. V dropped 0 bases and J dropped 2 bases, with 11 bases sitting between them. The chain has TRBV2 and TRBJ1-5; unclear D gene. The clonotype comes from an adult with COVID-19. Sequencing was done on a sample of memory CD4+ T cells from PBMCs, cultured in vitro. CDR3 protein: CASSEAVNSGNQPQHF. CDR3 sequence (DNA): TGTGCCAGCAGTGAAGCGGTTAATTCTGGCAATCAGCCCCAGCATTTT.